This T cell receptor beta chain is drawn from a study of T cells after posttransplantation cyclophosphamide. This clone was seen at least ten times. The target antigen is unknown. Only in-frame clones appear in the TCRdb table, and some are missing; sequencing was by immunoSEQ multiplex PCR. This sample has roughly 49,000 clones, each found more than once. Findings and caveats of the study: Tissue-infiltrating T cells from skin or gut overlapped little with blood T cells.

This CDR3 comprises 17 residues. Germline V gene sequence: CDR1 SGDLS, CDR2 YYNGEE. J gave up 10 bases and V 4 bases, and 17 bases lay outside the gene matches. The receptor was isolated from a man aged 40-49 years in good health, CMV-negative, and a related stem cell transplant donor. This chain joins TRBV9 and TRBJ1-6; 7 bases agree with TRBD1. Sample: PBMCs. Here the CDR3 DNA reads TGTGCCAGCAGCCCCAACTCAGGGGGGATCCCTAGATCACCCCTCCACTTT. This encodes CASSPNSGGIPRSPLHF.